The TCR beta chain described here comes from a study of coeliac disease. Whole-study results and caveats: TRB repertoires were largely private, with most amino acid sequences found in only one sample.

Turning to this clone: Its antigen is not identified. Other DNA sequences in this sample translate to the same CDR3.

The protocol was immunoSEQ multiplex PCR, while the TCRdb copy is restricted to in-frame clones and leaves out a portion. This sample yields under 2,500 clones, of which 61% are seen a single time; over 8.5% belongs to the top ten. Trimming left V 3 bases short and J 0 bases short, with 21 bases between. There are 20 residues in the CDR3. Germline CDR1 is MDHEN and CDR2 is SYDVKM. This TCR was sampled from a woman in her twenties or thirties with active celiac disease. The specimen was lamina propria lymphocytes from the gut. This chain connects TRBV28 to TRBJ1-6, with no clear D. The CDR3 nucleotides read TGTGCCAGCAGTTTGGACGGGGTGCGAGGATTGAGCTCCTATAATTCACCCCTCCACTTT. Its translation: CASSLDGVRGLSSYNSPLHF.